A selection of T cell receptor beta chains follows, all from one sample in a study of cytomegalovirus exposure and HLA in healthy donors. Clones were sequenced by immunoSEQ multiplex PCR, and TCRdb holds only the in-frame ones, with some missing. The sample yields 150,000 or so clones, roughly nine tenths seen once. The specimen sequenced was PBMCs. The receptors were gathered from a young woman in good health and CMV-seropositive. Both conserved end residues are part of each CDR3. D genes are given only for firm matches. The size entry is marked missing in some rows and otherwise reads once, few, many or a size class.

D gene | J gene | V gene | clone size | CDR3 protein | CDR3 DNA
TRBD1 | TRBJ2-1 | TRBV14 | NA | CASSQAKQGTFGHEQFF | TGTGCCAGCAGCCAGGCCAAACAGGGGACCTTTGGACATGAGCAGTTCTTC
TRBD2 | TRBJ2-2 | TRBV2 | NA | CAGRGLAGGNTGELFF | TGTGCCGGCCGGGGACTAGCGGGGGGAAACACCGGGGAGCTGTTTTTT
NA | TRBJ2-7 | TRBV2 | NA | CASSVGQGLYEQYF | TGTGCCAGCAGTGTCGGTCAGGGGCTCTACGAGCAGTACTTC
TRBD2 | TRBJ2-1 | TRBV28 | NA | CASSSPRLAGGPYNEQFF | TGTGCCAGCAGTTCTCCCCGACTAGCGGGGGGACCCTACAATGAGCAGTTCTTC
TRBD2 | TRBJ2-2 | TRBV7-6 | NA | CASSQRGGNTGELFF | TGTGCCAGCAGCCAGCGGGGGGGAAACACCGGGGAGCTGTTTTTT
NA | TRBJ1-1 | TRBV30 | NA | CAWSRATEAFF | TGTGCCTGGAGCAGGGCCACTGAAGCTTTCTTT
NA | TRBJ1-1 | TRBV9 | NA | CASSPTQGEAFF | TGTGCCAGCAGCCCCACCCAGGGTGAAGCTTTCTTT
TRBD1 | TRBJ2-2 | TRBV2 | NA | CASSDPGTASTGELFF | TGTGCCAGCAGTGACCCCGGGACAGCCTCAACCGGGGAGCTGTTTTTT
NA | TRBJ1-2 | TRBV2 | NA | CASSEGQANLYGYTF | TGTGCCAGCAGTGAAGGACAGGCAAATCTATATGGCTACACCTTC
NA | TRBJ1-1 | TRBV4-1 | NA | CASSQVRGGGTEAFF | TGCGCCAGCAGCCAAGTTCGGGGAGGGGGTACTGAAGCTTTCTTT
TRBD1 | TRBJ2-7 | TRBV7-9 | NA | CASSDDRAMAYEQYF | TGTGCCAGCAGCGATGACAGGGCAATGGCCTACGAGCAGTACTTC
NA | TRBJ2-5 | TRBV5-6 | once | CASSELALTPETQYF | TGTGCCAGCAGCGAACTAGCTCTCACCCCGGAGACCCAGTACTTC
TRBD1 | TRBJ1-4 | TRBV7-8 | NA | CASSSGPGGEEKLFF | TGTGCCAGCAGCTCTGGACCAGGGGGAGAAGAAAAACTGTTTTTT
TRBD1 | TRBJ1-5 | TRBV5-8 | NA | CASSSDRGLQPQHF | TGTGCCAGCAGCTCGGACAGGGGGCTTCAGCCCCAGCATTTT
TRBD1 | TRBJ1-2 | TRBV5-6 | NA | CASRTGGVLGYTF | TGTGCCAGCCGGACAGGGGGAGTCTTGGGCTACACCTTC
NA | TRBJ1-6 | TRBV7-9 | NA | CASSREGGAGNSPLHF | TGTGCCAGCAGCCGGGAGGGGGGGGCTGGCAATTCACCCCTCCACTTT
TRBD2 | TRBJ2-1 | TRBV2 | NA | CASRTSGGGNEQFF | TGTGCCAGCCGTACTAGCGGGGGAGGCAATGAGCAGTTCTTC
NA | TRBJ1-2 | TRBV19 | NA | CASSIAGTPGYGYTF | TGTGCCAGTAGTATAGCAGGGACACCGGGCTATGGCTACACCTTC
TRBD1 | TRBJ1-5 | TRBV6-1 | NA | CASGDRVNQPQHF | TGTGCCAGCGGAGACAGGGTCAATCAGCCCCAGCATTTT
NA | TRBJ1-2 | TRBV25-1 | NA | CASSEEEGAYGYTF | TGTGCCAGCAGTGAAGAGGAAGGGGCGTATGGCTACACCTTC
NA | TRBJ2-3 | TRBV9 | NA | CASSPQSSPGTQYF | TGTGCCAGCAGCCCACAGTCCTCTCCAGGTACGCAGTATTTT
NA | TRBJ2-7 | TRBV19 | once | CASSHGGRGLAYEQYF | TGTGCCAGTAGTCACGGGGGTCGAGGGCTCGCCTACGAGCAGTACTTC
TRBD1 | TRBJ1-1 | TRBV7-2 | NA | CASSYRGTANTEAFF | TGTGCCAGCAGCTACCGAGGGACAGCGAACACTGAAGCTTTCTTT
NA | TRBJ2-7 | TRBV11-2 | once | CASSFASGNSYEQYF | TGTGCCAGCAGCTTCGCCTCAGGAAACTCCTACGAGCAGTACTTC
TRBD1 | TRBJ1-1 | TRBV6-5 | NA | CASSPGQGAEAFF | TGTGCCAGCAGCCCAGGGCAGGGGGCAGAAGCTTTCTTT
TRBD1 | TRBJ1-1 | TRBV7-8 | NA | CASSPPNRGTFF | TGTGCCAGCAGCCCTCCCAACAGGGGAACTTTCTTT
NA | TRBJ1-2 | TRBV10-1 | NA | CASSESDAGSTYGYTF | TGCGCCAGCAGTGAGTCGGATGCGGGATCCACTTATGGCTACACCTTC
TRBD1 | TRBJ1-2 | TRBV6-5 | NA | CASRAGQAGGYTF | TGTGCCAGCAGGGCCGGACAGGCCGGTGGCTACACCTTC
TRBD1 | TRBJ1-1 | TRBV2 | NA | CASRGQGGVNTEAFF | TGTGCCAGCAGGGGACAGGGTGGGGTTAACACTGAAGCTTTCTTT
TRBD1 | TRBJ1-4 | TRBV5-1 | NA | CASSSLTGYKEKLFF | TGCGCCAGCAGCTCATTGACAGGGTACAAGGAAAAACTGTTTTTT
NA | TRBJ1-1 | TRBV10-3 | once | CAITSPEGGNTEAFF | TGTGCCATCACCTCCCCGGAAGGGGGAAACACTGAAGCTTTCTTT
NA | TRBJ2-3 | TRBV6-5 | NA | CASSGSETDTQYF | TGTGCCAGCAGCGGCAGCGAAACAGATACGCAGTATTTT
TRBD1 | TRBJ1-1 | TRBV12-5 | few | CASGLGGTGRTEAFF | TGTGCTAGTGGTTTGGGAGGGACAGGGAGAACTGAAGCTTTCTTT
TRBD1 | TRBJ2-3 | TRBV9 | NA | CASSSRGTGDTDTQYF | TGTGCCAGCAGCTCTCGCGGGACAGGGGACACAGATACGCAGTATTTT
TRBD2 | TRBJ2-7 | TRBV6-4 | few | CASSEGAGGPYEQYF | TGTGCCAGCAGTGAAGGAGCGGGGGGCCCCTACGAGCAGTACTTC
NA | TRBJ1-2 | TRBV7-5 | NA | CARSPRRSQINYGYTF | TGTGCCAGAAGCCCCCGCAGGTCACAGATTAACTATGGCTACACCTTC
TRBD1 | TRBJ2-2 | TRBV6-1 | NA | CASSRDRGTGELFF | TGTGCCAGCAGCAGGGACAGGGGTACCGGGGAGCTGTTTTTT
NA | TRBJ1-2 | TRBV5-1 | NA | CASSFGQSSNYGYTF | TGCGCCAGCAGCTTTGGGCAGTCTTCCAACTATGGCTACACCTTC
TRBD2 | TRBJ2-7 | TRBV2 | NA | CASRGTSQIGEQYF | TGTGCCAGCAGGGGGACTAGCCAGATCGGCGAGCAGTACTTC
NA | TRBJ2-5 | TRBV4-3 | NA | CASSLGTGETQYF | TGCGCCAGCAGCCTTGGGACTGGGGAGACCCAGTACTTC
NA | TRBJ2-6 | TRBV11-1 | NA | CASSSQGAGANVLTF | TGTGCCAGCAGCTCCCAGGGTGCTGGGGCCAACGTCCTGACTTTC
TRBD1 | TRBJ2-7 | TRBV9 | NA | CASSRDRVHEQYF | TGTGCCAGCAGCCGGGACAGGGTCCACGAGCAGTACTTC
NA | TRBJ1-1 | TRBV6-1 | NA | CASPGWGNTEAFF | TGTGCCAGCCCGGGGTGGGGGAACACTGAAGCTTTCTTT
NA | TRBJ1-5 | TRBV6-5 | once | CASSRTANQPQHF | TGTGCCAGCAGTCGGACAGCCAATCAGCCCCAGCATTTT
TRBD1 | TRBJ1-1 | TRBV14 | NA | CASSHRDRETEAFF | TGTGCCAGCAGCCACCGGGACAGGGAGACTGAAGCTTTCTTT
TRBD1 | TRBJ2-5 | TRBV9 | NA | CASSVAPQGGLETQYF | TGTGCCAGCAGCGTAGCCCCACAGGGGGGACTGGAGACCCAGTACTTC
TRBD2 | TRBJ2-5 | TRBV28 | NA | CASVLGGGETQYF | TGTGCCAGCGTCCTCGGGGGAGGGGAGACCCAGTACTTC
NA | TRBJ1-3 | TRBV6-5 | NA | CASRGQGTGNTIYF | TGTGCCAGCAGGGGGCAGGGGACTGGAAACACCATATATTTT
NA | TRBJ1-5 | TRBV12-1 | NA | CASSFQEQGRCGNQPQHF | TGTGCCAGCAGTTTTCAAGAACAGGGAAGGTGTGGTAATCAGCCCCAGCATTTT
TRBD1 | TRBJ2-7 | TRBV5-6 | NA | CASSSLRTGGDEQYF | TGTGCCAGCAGCTCTCTCCGGACAGGGGGGGACGAGCAGTACTTC